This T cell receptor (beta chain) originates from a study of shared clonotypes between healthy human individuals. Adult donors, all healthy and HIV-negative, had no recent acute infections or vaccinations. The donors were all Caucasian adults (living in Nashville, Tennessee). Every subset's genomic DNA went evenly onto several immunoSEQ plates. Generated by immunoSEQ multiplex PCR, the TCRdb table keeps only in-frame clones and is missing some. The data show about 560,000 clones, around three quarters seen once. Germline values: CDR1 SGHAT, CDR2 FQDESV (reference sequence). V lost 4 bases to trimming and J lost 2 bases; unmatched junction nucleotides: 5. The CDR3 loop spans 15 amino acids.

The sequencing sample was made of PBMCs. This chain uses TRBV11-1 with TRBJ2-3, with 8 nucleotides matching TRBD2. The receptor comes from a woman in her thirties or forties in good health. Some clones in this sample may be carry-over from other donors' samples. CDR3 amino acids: CASSSGGRLTDTQYF. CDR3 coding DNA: TGTGCCAGCAGCTCGGGAGGGCGTCTCACAGATACGCAGTATTTT.